This T cell receptor (beta chain) stems from a study of blood T cell repertoires in COVID-19. Overall study: Donors in the United States, Italy and Spain gave samples during acute or convalescent COVID-19.

Data came from immunoSEQ multiplex PCR; TCRdb stores just in-frame clones and leaves some out. The table includes approximately 220,000 clones, roughly 88% detected once. Germline V gene sequence: CDR1 GTSNPN, CDR2 SVGIG (reference sequence). The CDR3 is 12 amino acids. V dropped 8 bases and J dropped 7; count of bases not matched to a gene: 10. The specimen was peripheral blood. The TCR sequence derives from a man between 35 and 55 years old with acute or convalescent COVID-19. This chain joins TRBV30 and TRBJ1-2; 7 positions match TRBD1. For the CDR3, the DNA is TGTGCCATAAACAGGGGTGGTCTTGGCTACACCTTC. Its translation: CAINRGGLGYTF.